These 11 T cell receptor beta chains originate from one sample sequenced in a study of T cells in Graves' hyperthyroidism and ophthalmopathy. TCR beta CDR3 sequences were amplified from RNA transcripts. The HTBI primer set drove a first-round RT-PCR of the TCR CDR3. TCRdb reprocessed the multiplex PCR reads via MiXCR and lists one record per CDR3 protein. The data hold about 680,000 distinct CDR3 sequences, with 30% to 40% observed a single time. Sequencing was performed on blood. These receptors all come from a woman between 40 and 50 years old with Graves' hyperthyroidism.

This clonotype occurred many times. The CDR3 DNA sequence: TGTGCCAGCAGTTACGCAGGGGGCGGTAAGACCCAGTACTTC. It yields the protein CASSYAGGGKTQYF. The J gene is TRBJ2-5, the V gene TRBV6-5; TRBD1 aligns across 8 bases. Germline-derived CDR1 and CDR2 are MNHEY and SVGAGI. The CDR3 consists of 14 residues. The trim removed 2 bases at V and 6 bases at J, leaving 5 bases unmatched.

This chain uses TRBV7-9 with TRBJ2-5, with 9 bases matching TRBD2. Judging by the DNA end, TRBJ2-1 fits better; the J call may be wrong. Germline V gene lookup returns CDR1 SEHNR and CDR2 FQNEAQ (reference sequence). The CDR3 is made up of 17 amino acids. As DNA, the CDR3 is TGTGCCAGCAGCATACTTCCGGGACTAGCCGTCGGGGGTGAGCAGTTCTTC. This sequence encodes CASSILPGLAVGGEQFF.

The rearrangement joins TRBV10-2 to TRBJ1-1; a possible D gene is TRBD1 (6 bases). The CDR3 has 14 residues. Germline CDR1 is WSHSY and CDR2 is SAAADI. Trimming cost V 5 bases and J 4 bases, with 14 bases left between them. The CDR3 DNA follows: TGCGCCAGCAGTCATACCGGGGGGGCCACTGAAGCTTTCTTT. Residues: CASSHTGGATEAFF.

This clonotype was found many times. The J gene is TRBJ2-6, the V gene TRBV5-8; D ambiguous. The CDR3 loop spans 15 amino acids. The germline gives CDR1 SGHTS, CDR2 YDEGEE. V was shortened by 3 bases and J by 0 bases, with 7 bases between the two germline ends. The CDR3 sequence is CASSSDGSGANVLTF. The CDR3 nucleotides are TGTGCCAGCAGCTCCGACGGCTCTGGGGCCAACGTCCTGACTTTC.

At least ten counts were recorded for this clonotype. The CDR3 is CASSLGRQQETQYF. CDR3 in DNA: TGTGCCAGCAGCTTAGGTCGGCAACAAGAGACCCAGTACTTC. This chain links TRBV7-2 with TRBJ2-5, with unresolved D. The V gene's germline CDR1 is SGHTA and CDR2 FQGNSA. This CDR3 has 14 amino acids. Trimming cost V 1 base and J 2 bases, with 8 bases left between them.

V gene TRBV12-3 or TRBV12-4 combines with J gene TRBJ2-7; 12 bases line up with TRBD2. CDR3 length: 15 residues. V shed 5 bases and J 3 bases; nucleotides not matched to a gene: 5. The chain's CDR3 is CASSLRTSGIYEQYF. In DNA, the CDR3 is TGTGCCAGCAGTCTACGGACTAGCGGGATCTACGAGCAGTACTTC.

The DNA for the CDR3 is TGTGCCACGACAGGGGGGTCCGCAGATACGCAGTATTTT. Translating it yields CATTGGSADTQYF. This chain uses TRBV10-3 with TRBJ2-3; TRBD1 aligns across 9 bases. The CDR3 is 13 residues long. V lost 10 bases to trimming and J lost 4 bases; unmatched junction nucleotides: 6. Germline loops: CDR1 ENHRY, CDR2 SYGVKD.

This clonotype was counted at least ten times. The chain joins TRBV12-3 or TRBV12-4 to TRBJ1-5, with no clear D. V was shortened by 7 bases and J by 7 bases, with 17 bases between the two germline ends. This CDR3 has 14 amino acids. In DNA form, the CDR3 reads TGTGCCAGCATCCTACCTCCTGGGAGACAGCCCCAGCATTTT. It codes for CASILPPGRQPQHF.

V is TRBV12-3 or TRBV12-4 and J is TRBJ2-2, with TRBD1 identical over 8 bases. V gave up 5 bases and J gave up 3 bases; unmatched junction bases: 8. The CDR3 has 16 amino acids. For the CDR3, the DNA is TGTGCCAGCAGTCCCCGGACAGGGATGGACACCGGGGAGCTGTTTTTT. It is translated as CASSPRTGMDTGELFF.

This clonotype was seen at least ten times. The rearrangement joins TRBV5-6 to TRBJ2-6; D is ambiguous. V was shortened by 4 bases and J by 4 bases, with 18 bases between the two germline ends. Germline-derived CDR1 and CDR2 are SGHDT and YYEEEE. The CDR3 has 17 amino acids. CDR3 sequence: CASSPPGGRGGANVLTF. The CDR3, as DNA: TGTGCCAGCAGCCCCCCCGGCGGCCGCGGCGGGGCCAACGTCCTGACTTTC.

This clonotype was counted between two and nine times. This chain uses TRBV6-6 with TRBJ1-5; TRBD1 agrees at 7 bases. The V gene's germline CDR1 is MNHNY and CDR2 SVGAGI (reference sequence). CDR3 length: 14 residues. V lost 7 bases and J lost 6; bases outside the gene matches: 9. This chain's CDR3 is CASTYEGAPQPQHF. In DNA, the CDR3 is TGTGCCAGCACCTACGAGGGGGCTCCTCAGCCCCAGCATTTT.